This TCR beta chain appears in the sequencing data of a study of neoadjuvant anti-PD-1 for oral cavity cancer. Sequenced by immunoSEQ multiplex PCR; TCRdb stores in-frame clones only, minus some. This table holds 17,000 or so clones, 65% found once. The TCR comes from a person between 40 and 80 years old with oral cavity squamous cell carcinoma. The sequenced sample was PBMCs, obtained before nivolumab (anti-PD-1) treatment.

CDR3 region: CASRPYNTEAFF. The CDR3 DNA follows: TGTGCCAGCAGGCCGTATAACACTGAAGCTTTCTTT. The chain recombines TRBV5-8 with TRBJ1-1; D unresolved. V was pared by 5 bases and J by 2 bases, with 7 bases between. This CDR3 comprises 12 residues. Germline assignment: CDR1 SGHTS and CDR2 YDEGEE.